Included here is one TCR beta chain sequence, with context. CDR1 and CDR2 (germline): ENHRY, SYGVKD. The ends were cut back, 5 bases at V and 2 bases at J, with 16 bases in the middle. This CDR3 comprises 15 residues. The data belong to a study of blood T cell repertoires in COVID-19. Overall study: Sites across the United States, Italy and Spain contributed samples from acute and convalescent COVID-19. In each case, the material was cDNA or gDNA derived from T cells, B-cell-depleted T cells, or PBMCs.

As processed by the authors: Amplification of reference gene primers was used by the study to estimate nucleated cell counts. The data were produced by immunoSEQ multiplex PCR, yet TCRdb's version contains in-frame clones alone and is incomplete. Clone size and V and J calls were adopted from that table, with D and trimming inferred from the DNA. The sample has hundreds of thousands of clones; roughly 88% are singletons. The genes are TRBV10-3 and TRBJ2-7, with a possible D match to TRBD2 (5 bases). The sequence was collected from a woman in her twenties or thirties with active or convalescent COVID-19. Input material: peripheral blood. CDR3 protein: CAISNPSGRPYEQYF. CDR3 sequence (DNA): TGTGCCATCAGTAACCCGAGTGGGAGACCCTACGAGCAGTACTTC.